This TCR beta chain comes out of a study of response to subunit inactivated influenza vaccine. Study observations and caveats: Few additional T cells are recruited per seasonal influenza vaccination, authors suggested.

TCRdb re-called the RT-PCR reads with MiXCR, one entry per CDR3 protein. The sample has 590,000 or so distinct CDR3 sequences; roughly 15% are singletons. As for this clonotype: Its specificity is unknown.

Source: PBMCs from blood, taken approximately 15 days before vaccination. This clonotype was obtained from a man in his fifties or sixties who received an inactivated influenza vaccine.

CDR3 coding DNA: TGTGCCAGCAGCTTCATGCGGACAGGGCCCGGGGAGCTGTTTTTT. Translating gives CASSFMRTGPGELFF. This rearrangement joins TRBV7-9 to TRBJ2-2; TRBD1 matches 8 bases. This CDR3 contains 15 residues. CDR1 and CDR2 from the germline V gene are SEHNR and FQNEAQ (reference sequence). V trimming: 3 bases; J trimming: 6 bases; junction bases outside the gene matches: 6.